This T cell receptor (beta chain) was obtained from a study of blood T cell repertoires in COVID-19. This table comes from immunoSEQ multiplex PCR, and its TCRdb copy is limited to in-frame clones, with some not included. The table lists a few hundred thousand clones, 91% of them singletons. The participants were between roughly 18 and 89 years old and came from 20 to 30 US areas. The germline V gene has CDR1 MNHEY and CDR2 SMNVEV (reference sequence). V dropped 5 bases and J dropped 2 bases, with 21 bases sitting between them. This CDR3 contains 18 residues. This clone was seen just once. Specimen: PBMCs or T cells enriched from blood (not recorded which). The clonotype originates from a human donor in a cohort exposed to, infected with or recovered from COVID-19 (not recorded which). The donor label of this sample is uncertain. The chain uses TRBV27 and TRBJ2-2; a weak D match, TRBD1 (6 bases). In nucleotides, the CDR3 is TGTGCCAGCAGTCGACGACGGGACACCCCAACTAACACCGGGGAGCTGTTTTTT. It is translated as CASSRRRDTPTNTGELFF.